The clone carrying this T cell receptor (beta chain) was detected only a few times. The germline gives CDR1 LNHDA, CDR2 SQIVND (reference sequence). The J segment lost 5 bases and the V segment lost 6 bases, leaving 10 bases of the junction unmatched. CDR3 length: 15 amino acids. In the authors' methods: Amplification with reference gene primers provided the estimates of nucleated cell counts. The table came from immunoSEQ multiplex PCR; TCRdb's copy has only in-frame clones and leaves some out. V and J calls plus clone size are reproduced from that table; the DNA served to infer D and trimming. The sample has 200,000 to 250,000 clones; 80% to 90% are singletons. These data originate in a study of blood T cell repertoires in COVID-19.

This sequence originates from a man younger than 30 with active or convalescent COVID-19. The sample comprised peripheral blood. The gene calls are TRBV19 and TRBJ1-5, with TRBD1 matching over 7 bases. CDR3 region: CASRVSGTVHQPQHF. In DNA, the CDR3 is TGTGCCAGTAGGGTCTCCGGGACAGTGCATCAGCCCCAGCATTTT.